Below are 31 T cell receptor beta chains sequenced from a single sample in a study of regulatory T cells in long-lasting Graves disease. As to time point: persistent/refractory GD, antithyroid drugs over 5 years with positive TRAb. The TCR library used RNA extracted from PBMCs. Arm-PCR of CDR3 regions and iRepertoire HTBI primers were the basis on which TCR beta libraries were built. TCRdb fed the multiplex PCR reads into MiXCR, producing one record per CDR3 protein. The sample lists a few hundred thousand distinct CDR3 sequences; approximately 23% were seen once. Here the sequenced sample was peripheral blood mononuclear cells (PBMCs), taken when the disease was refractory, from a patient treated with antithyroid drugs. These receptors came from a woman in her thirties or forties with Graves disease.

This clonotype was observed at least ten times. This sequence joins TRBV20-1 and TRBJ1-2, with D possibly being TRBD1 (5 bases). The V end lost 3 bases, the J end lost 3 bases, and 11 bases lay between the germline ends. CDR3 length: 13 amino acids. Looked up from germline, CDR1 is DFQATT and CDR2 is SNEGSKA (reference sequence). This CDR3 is CSASEGSYYGYTF. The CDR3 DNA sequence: TGCAGTGCTAGTGAGGGGTCATACTATGGCTACACCTTC.

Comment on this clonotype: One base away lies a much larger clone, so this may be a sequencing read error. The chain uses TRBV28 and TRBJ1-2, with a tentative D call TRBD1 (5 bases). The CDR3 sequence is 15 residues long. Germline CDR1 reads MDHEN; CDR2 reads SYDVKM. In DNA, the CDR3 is TGTGCCAGCAGTTTCCTCCCAGGGATCAACTATGGCTCCACCTTC. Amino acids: CASSFLPGINYGSTF.

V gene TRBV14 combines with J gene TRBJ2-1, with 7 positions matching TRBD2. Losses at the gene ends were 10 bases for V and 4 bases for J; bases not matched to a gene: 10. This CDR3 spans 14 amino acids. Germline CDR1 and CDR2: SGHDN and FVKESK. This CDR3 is CATLGTSEYNEQFF. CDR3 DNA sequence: TGTGCCACCCTAGGCACTAGCGAGTACAATGAGCAGTTCTTC.

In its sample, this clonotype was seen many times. The CDR3 region is CASSATMGLQETQYF. In nucleotides, the CDR3 is TGTGCCAGCAGTGCAACCATGGGACTCCAAGAGACCCAGTACTTC. The chain recombines TRBV7-9 with TRBJ2-5; TRBD2 might be the D (6 bases). Trimming cost V 6 bases and J 1 base, with 15 bases left between them. CDR1 and CDR2 from the germline V gene are SEHNR and FQNEAQ (reference sequence). The CDR3 sequence is 15 residues long.

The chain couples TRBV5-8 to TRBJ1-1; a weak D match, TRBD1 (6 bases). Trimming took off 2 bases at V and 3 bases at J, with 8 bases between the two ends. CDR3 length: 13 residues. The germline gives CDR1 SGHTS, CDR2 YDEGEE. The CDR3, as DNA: TGTGCCAGCAGCTTCAGGGGTTACACTGAAGCTTTCTTT. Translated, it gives CASSFRGYTEAFF.

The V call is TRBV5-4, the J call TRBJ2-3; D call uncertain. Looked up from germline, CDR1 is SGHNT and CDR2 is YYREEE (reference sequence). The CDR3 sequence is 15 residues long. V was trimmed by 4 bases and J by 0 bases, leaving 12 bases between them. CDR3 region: CASSQDYGSTDTQYF. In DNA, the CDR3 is TGTGCCAGCAGCCAAGATTACGGAAGCACAGATACGCAGTATTTT. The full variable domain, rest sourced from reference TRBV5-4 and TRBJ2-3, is ETGVTQSPTHLIKTRGQQVTLRCSSQSGHNTVSWYQQALGQGPQFIFQYYREEENGRGNFPPRFSGLQFPNYSSELNVNALELDDSALYLCASSQDYGSTDTQYFGPGTRLTVL.

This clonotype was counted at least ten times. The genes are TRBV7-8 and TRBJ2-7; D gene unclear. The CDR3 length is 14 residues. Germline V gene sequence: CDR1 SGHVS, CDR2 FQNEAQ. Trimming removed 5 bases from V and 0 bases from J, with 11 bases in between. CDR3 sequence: CASSIRATSYEQYF. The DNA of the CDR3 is TGTGCCAGCAGCATAAGAGCTACCTCCTACGAGCAGTACTTC.

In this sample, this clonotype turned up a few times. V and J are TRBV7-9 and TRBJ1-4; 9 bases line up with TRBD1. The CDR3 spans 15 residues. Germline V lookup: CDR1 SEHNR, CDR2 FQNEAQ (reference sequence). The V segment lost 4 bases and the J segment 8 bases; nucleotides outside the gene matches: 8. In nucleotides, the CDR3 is TGTGCCAGCAGCTCCCGGACAGGGGAGGCGGAAAAACTGTTTTTT. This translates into CASSSRTGEAEKLFF.

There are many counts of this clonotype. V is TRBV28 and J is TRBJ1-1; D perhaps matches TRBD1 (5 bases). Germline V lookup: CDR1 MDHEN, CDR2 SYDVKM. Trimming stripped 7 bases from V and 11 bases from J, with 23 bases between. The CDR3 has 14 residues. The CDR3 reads CASTSSSGFREAFF. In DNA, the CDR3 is TGTGCCAGCACCTCCTCGTCAGGGTTCAGGGAGGCTTTCTTT.

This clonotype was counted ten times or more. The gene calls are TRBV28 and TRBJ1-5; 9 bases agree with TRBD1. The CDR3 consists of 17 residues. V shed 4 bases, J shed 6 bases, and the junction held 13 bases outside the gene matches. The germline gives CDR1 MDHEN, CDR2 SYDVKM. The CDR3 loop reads CASSSTWWTGDGQPQHF. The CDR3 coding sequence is TGTGCCAGCAGTTCGACCTGGTGGACAGGGGATGGTCAGCCCCAGCATTTT.

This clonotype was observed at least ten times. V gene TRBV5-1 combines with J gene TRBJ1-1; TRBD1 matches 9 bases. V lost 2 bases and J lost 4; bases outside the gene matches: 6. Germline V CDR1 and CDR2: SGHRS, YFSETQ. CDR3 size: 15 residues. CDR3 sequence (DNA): TGCGCCAGCAGCTTAGGGACAGGGTCGGGCACTGAAGCTTTCTTT. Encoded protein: CASSLGTGSGTEAFF.

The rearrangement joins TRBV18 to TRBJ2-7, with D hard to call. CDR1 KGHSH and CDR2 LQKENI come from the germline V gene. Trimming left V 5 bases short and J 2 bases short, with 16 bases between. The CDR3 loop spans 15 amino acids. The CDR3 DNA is TGTGCCAGCTCAATGGAGCAGGCGAGCACCTACGAGCAGTACTTC. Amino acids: CASSMEQASTYEQYF.

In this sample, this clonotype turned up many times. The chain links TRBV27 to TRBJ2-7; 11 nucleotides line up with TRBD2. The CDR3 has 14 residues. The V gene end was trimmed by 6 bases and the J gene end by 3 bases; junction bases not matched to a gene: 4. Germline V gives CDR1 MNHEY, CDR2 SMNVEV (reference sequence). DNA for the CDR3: TGTGCCAGCAGGCCCGGGACTAGCGGCTACGAGCAGTACTTC. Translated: CASRPGTSGYEQYF.

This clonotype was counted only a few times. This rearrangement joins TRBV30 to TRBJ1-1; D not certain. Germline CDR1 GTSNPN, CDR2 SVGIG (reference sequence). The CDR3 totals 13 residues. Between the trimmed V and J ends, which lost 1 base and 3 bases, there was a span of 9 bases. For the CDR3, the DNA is TGTGCCTGGAGTGCCCAAAGGGACACTGAAGCTTTCTTT. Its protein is CAWSAQRDTEAFF.

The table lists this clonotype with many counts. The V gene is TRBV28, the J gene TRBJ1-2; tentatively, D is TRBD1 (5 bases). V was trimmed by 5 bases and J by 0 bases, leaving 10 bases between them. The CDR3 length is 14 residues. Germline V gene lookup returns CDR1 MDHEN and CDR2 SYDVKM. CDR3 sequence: CASSRQSTNYGYTF. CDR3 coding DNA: TGTGCCAGCAGTCGACAGAGCACTAACTATGGCTACACCTTC.

The CDR3 DNA reads TGTGCCAGCAGCCTTCGGGGGGACCGTCGCCAAGAGACCCAGTACTTC. Translation gives CASSLRGDRRQETQYF. The chain recombines TRBV7-9 with TRBJ2-5, with 7 bases lining up with TRBD2. V trimming: 5 bases; J trimming: 1 base; junction bases outside the gene matches: 10. The CDR3 contains 16 residues. Germline V gene lookup returns CDR1 SEHNR and CDR2 FQNEAQ (reference sequence).

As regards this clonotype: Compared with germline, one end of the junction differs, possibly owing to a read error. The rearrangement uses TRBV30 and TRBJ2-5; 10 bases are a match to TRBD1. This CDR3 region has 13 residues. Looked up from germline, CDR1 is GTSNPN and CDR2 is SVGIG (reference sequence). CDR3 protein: CAWSWTGGETQYF. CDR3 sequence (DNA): TGTGCTTGGAGTTGGACAGGGGGAGAGACCCAGTACTTC.

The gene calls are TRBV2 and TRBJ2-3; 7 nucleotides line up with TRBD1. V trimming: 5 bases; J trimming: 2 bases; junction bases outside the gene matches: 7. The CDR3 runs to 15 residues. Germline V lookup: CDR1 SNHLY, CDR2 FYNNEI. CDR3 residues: CASSQGQDHTDTQYF. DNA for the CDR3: TGTGCCAGCAGTCAAGGACAGGACCACACAGATACGCAGTATTTT.

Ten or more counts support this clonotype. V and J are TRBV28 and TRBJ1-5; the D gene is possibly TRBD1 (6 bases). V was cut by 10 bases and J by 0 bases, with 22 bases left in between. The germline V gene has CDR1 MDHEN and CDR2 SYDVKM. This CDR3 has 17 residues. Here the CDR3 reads CATRVPTGDYSNQPQHF. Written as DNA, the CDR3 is TGTGCCACCCGGGTCCCGACAGGAGATTATAGCAATCAGCCCCAGCATTTT.

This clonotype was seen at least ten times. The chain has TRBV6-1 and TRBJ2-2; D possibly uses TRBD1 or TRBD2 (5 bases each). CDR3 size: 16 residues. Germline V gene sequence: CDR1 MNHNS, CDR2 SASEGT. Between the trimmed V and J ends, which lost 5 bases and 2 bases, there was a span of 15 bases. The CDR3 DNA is TGTGCCAGCAGTCCCTGGGACGGGCCTAACACCGGGGAGCTGTTTTTT. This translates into CASSPWDGPNTGELFF.

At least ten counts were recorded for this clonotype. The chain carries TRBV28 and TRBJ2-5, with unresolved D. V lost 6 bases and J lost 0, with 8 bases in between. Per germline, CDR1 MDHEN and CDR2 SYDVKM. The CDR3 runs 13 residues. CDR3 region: CASSPPHQETQYF. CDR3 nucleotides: TGTGCCAGCAGCCCCCCACACCAAGAGACCCAGTACTTC. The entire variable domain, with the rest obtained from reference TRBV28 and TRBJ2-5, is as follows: DVKVTQSSRYLVKRTGEKVFLECVQDMDHENMFWYRQDPGLGLRLIYFSYDVKMKEKGDIPEGYSVSREKKERFSLILESASTNQTSMYLCASSPPHQETQYFGPGTRLLVL.

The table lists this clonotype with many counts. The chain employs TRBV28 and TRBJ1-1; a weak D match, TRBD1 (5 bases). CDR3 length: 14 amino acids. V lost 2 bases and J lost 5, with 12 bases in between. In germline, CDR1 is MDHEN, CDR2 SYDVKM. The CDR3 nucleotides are TGTGCCAGCAGTTTAGCATTGGAGGGGACTGAAGCTTTCTTT. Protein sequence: CASSLALEGTEAFF.

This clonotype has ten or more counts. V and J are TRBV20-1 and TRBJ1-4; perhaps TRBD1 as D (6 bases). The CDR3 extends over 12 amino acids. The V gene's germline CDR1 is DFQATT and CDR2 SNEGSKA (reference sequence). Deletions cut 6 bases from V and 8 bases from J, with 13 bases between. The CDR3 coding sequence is TGCAGTGCCGCCGGACAGTGGGAAAAACTGTTTTTT. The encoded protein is CSAAGQWEKLFF.

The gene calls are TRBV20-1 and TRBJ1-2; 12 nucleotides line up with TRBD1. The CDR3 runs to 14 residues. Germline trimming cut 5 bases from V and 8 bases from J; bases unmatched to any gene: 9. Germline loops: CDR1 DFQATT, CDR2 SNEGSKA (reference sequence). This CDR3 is CSASRDRGRRGYTF. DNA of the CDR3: TGCAGTGCTTCCCGGGACAGGGGGCGAAGGGGCTACACCTTC.

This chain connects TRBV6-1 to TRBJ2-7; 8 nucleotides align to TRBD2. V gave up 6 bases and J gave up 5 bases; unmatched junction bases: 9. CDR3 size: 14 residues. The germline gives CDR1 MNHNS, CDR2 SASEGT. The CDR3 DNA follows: TGTGCCAGCAGGCGTACGGCGGGGGGAGACGAGCAGTACTTC. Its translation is CASRRTAGGDEQYF.

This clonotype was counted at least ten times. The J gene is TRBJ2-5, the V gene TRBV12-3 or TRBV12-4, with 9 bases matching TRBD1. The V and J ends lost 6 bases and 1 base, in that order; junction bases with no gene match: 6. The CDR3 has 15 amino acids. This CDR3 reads CASRRQGGLQETQYF. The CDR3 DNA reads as TGTGCCAGCAGGAGACAGGGGGGACTCCAAGAGACCCAGTACTTC.

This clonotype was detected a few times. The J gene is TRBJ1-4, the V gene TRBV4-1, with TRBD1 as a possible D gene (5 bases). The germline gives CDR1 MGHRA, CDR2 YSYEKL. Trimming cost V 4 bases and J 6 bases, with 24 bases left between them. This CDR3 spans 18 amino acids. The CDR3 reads CASSRLPSVTALYEKLFF. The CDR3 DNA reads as TGCGCCAGCAGCCGCCTTCCTTCCGTGACAGCGCTTTATGAAAAACTGTTTTTT.

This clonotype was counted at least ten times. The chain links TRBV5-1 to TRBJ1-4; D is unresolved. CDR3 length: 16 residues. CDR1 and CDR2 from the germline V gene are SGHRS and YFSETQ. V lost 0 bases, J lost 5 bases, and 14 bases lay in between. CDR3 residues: CASSLDEAVKNEKLFF. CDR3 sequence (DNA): TGCGCCAGCAGCTTGGATGAGGCAGTGAAGAATGAAAAACTGTTTTTT.

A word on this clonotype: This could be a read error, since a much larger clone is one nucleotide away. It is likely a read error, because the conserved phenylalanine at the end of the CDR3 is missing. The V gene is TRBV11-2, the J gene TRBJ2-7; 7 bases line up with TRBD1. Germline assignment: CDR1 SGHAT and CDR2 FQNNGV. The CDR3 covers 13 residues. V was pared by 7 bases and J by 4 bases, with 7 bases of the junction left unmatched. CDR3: CASKLGQQYEQYS. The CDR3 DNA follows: TGTGCCAGCAAGTTGGGACAGCAGTACGAGCAGTACTCC.

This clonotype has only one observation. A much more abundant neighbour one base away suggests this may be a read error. In nucleotides, the CDR3 is TGTGCCAGCAGTGAAGATACTGGCGGGAGTTACGAGCAGTACTTC. Protein: CASSEDTGGSYEQYF. The rearrangement uses TRBV6-1 and TRBJ2-7; the match to TRBD2 covers 7 bases. Germline V gene data show CDR1 as MNHNS and CDR2 as SASEGT. The ends lost 1 base at V and 4 bases at J; junction bases unmatched: 7. The CDR3 sequence is 15 residues long.

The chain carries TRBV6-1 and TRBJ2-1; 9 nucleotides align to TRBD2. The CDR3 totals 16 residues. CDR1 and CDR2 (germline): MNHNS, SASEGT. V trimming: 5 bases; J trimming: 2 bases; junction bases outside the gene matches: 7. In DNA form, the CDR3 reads TGTGCCAGCAGTCTTATCAGCGGGAGGACCTACAATGAGCAGTTCTTC. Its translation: CASSLISGRTYNEQFF.